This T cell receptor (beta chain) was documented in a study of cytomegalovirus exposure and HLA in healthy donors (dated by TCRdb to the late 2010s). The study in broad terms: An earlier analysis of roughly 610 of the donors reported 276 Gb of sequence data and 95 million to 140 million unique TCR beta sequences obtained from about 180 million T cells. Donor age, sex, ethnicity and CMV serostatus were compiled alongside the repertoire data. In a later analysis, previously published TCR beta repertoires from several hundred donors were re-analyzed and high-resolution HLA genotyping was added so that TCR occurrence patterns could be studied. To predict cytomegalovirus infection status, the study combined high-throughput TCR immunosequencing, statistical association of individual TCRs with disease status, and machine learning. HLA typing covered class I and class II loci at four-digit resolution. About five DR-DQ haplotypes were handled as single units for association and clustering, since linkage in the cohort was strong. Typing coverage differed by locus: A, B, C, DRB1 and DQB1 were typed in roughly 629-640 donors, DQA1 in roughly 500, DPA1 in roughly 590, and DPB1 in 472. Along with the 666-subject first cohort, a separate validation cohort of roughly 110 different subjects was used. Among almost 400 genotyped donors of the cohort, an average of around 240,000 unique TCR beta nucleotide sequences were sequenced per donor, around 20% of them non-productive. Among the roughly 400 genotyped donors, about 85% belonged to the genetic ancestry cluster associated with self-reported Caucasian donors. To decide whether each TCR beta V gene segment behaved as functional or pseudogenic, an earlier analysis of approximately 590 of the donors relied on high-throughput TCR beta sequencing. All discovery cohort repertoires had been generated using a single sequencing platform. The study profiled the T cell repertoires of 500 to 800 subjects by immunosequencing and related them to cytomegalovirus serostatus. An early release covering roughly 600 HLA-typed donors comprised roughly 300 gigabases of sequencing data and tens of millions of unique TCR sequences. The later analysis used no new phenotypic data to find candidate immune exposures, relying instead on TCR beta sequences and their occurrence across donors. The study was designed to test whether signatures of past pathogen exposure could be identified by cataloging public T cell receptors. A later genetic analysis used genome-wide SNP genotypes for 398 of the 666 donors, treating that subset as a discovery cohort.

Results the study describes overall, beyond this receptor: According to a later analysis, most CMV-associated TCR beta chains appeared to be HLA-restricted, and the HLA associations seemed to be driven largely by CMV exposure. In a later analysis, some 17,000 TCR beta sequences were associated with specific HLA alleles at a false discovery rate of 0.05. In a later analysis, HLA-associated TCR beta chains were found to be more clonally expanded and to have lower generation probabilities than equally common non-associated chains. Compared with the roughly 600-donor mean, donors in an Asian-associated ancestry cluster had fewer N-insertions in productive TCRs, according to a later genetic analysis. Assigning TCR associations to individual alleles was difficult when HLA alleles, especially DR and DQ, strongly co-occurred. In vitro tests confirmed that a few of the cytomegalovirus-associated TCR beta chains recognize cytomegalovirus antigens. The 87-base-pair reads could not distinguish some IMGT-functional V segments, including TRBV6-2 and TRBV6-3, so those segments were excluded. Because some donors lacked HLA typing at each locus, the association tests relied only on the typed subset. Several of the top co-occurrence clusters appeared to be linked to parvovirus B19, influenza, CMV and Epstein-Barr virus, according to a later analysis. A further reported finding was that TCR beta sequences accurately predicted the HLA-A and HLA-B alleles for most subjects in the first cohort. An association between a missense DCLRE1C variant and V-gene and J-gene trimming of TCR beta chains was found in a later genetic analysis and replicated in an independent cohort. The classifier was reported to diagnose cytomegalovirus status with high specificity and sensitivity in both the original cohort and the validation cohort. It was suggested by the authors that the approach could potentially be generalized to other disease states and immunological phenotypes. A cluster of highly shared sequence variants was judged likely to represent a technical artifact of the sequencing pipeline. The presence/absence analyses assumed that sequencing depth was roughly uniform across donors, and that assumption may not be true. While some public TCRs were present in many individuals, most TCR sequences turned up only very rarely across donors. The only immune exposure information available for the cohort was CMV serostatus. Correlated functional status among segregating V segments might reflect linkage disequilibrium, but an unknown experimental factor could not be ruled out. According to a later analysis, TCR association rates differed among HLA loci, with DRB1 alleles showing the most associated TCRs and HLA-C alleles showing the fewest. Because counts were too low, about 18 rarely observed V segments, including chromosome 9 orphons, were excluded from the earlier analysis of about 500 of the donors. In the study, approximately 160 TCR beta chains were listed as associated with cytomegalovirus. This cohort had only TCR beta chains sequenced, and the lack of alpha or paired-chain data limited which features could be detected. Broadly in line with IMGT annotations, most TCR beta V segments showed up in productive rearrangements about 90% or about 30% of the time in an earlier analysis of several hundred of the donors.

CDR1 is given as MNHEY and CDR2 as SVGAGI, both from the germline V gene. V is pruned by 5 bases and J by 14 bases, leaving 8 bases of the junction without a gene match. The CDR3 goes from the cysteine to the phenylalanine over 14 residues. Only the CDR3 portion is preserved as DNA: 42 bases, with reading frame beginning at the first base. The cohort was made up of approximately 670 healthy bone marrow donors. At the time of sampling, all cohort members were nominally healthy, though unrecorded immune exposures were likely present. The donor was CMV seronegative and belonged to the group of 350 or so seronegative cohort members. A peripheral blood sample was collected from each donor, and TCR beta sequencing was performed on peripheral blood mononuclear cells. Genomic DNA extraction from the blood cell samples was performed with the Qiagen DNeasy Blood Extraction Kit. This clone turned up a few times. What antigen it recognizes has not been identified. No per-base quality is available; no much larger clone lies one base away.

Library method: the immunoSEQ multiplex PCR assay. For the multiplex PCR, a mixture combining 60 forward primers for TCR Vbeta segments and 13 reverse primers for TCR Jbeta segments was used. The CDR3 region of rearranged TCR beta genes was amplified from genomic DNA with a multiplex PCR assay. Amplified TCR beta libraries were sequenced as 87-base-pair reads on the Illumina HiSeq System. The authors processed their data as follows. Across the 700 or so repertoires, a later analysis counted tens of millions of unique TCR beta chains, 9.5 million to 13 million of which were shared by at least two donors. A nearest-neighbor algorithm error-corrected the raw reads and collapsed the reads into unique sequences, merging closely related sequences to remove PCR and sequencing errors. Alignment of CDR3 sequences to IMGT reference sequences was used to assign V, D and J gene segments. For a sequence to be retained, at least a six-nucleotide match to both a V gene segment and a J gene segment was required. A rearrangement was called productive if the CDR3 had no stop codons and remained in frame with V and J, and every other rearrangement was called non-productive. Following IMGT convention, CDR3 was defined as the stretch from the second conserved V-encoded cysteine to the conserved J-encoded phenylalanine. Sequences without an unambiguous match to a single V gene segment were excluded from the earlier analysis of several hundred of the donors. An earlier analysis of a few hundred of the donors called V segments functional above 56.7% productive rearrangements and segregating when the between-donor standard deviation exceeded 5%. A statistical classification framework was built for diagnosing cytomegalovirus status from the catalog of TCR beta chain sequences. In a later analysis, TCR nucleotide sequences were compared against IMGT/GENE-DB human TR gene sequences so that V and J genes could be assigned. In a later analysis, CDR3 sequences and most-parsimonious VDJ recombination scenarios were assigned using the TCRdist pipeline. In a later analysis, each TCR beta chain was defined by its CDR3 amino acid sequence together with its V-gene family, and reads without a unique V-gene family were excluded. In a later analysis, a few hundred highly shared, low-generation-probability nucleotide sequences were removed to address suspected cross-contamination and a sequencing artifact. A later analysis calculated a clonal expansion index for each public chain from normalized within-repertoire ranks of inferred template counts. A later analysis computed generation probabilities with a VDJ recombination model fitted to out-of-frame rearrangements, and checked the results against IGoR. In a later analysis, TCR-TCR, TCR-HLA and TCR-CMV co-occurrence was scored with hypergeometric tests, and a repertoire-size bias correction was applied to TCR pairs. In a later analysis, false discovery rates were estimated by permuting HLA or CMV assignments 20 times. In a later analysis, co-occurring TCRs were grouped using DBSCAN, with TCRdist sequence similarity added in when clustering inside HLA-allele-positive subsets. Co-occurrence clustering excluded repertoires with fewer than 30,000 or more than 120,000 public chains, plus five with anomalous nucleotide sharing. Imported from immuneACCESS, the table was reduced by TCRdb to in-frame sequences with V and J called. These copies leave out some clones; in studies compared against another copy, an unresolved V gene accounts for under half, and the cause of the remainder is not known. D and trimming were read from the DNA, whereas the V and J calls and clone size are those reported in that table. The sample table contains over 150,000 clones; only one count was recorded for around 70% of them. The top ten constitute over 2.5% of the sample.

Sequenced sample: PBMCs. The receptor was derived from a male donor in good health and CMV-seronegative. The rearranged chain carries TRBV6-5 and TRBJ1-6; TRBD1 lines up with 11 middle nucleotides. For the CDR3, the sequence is CASSLGTGGMTLHF. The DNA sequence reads TGTGCCAGCAGTCTCGGGACAGGGGGTATGACCCTCCACTTT.